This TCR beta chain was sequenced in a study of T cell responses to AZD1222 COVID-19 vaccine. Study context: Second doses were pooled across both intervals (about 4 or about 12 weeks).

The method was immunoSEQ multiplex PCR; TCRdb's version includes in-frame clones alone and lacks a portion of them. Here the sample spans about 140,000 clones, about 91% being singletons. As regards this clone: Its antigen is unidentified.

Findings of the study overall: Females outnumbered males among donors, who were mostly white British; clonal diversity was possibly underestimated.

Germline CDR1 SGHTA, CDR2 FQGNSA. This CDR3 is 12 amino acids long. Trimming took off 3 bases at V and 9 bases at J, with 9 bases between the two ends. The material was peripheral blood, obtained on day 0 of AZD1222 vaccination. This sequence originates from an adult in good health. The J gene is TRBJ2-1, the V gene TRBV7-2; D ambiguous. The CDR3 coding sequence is TGTGCCAGCAGCTTTAGATGGAGTGAGCAGTTCTTC. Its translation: CASSFRWSEQFF.